This TCR beta chain comes out of a study of CD8 T cells in ankylosing spondylitis. In TCRdb, the 5' RACE reads were re-called with MiXCR into one record per CDR3 protein. The repertoire holds around 120,000 distinct CDR3 sequences, around 24% seen once, with over 9% in the top ten. Comments on this clonotype: Antigen unknown.

The V and J ends lost 8 bases and 9 bases respectively, with 26 bases between them. The CDR3 contains 15 residues. Germline CDR1 reads SQVTM; CDR2 reads ANQGSEA. Broader study findings: Previous work reported some of these motif variants in the synovial fluid and blood of reactive arthritis. Among TCR beta sequences, a motif of eight or nine highly homologous variants appeared characteristic of ankylosing spondylitis blood. It was reported that disease-linked clones were significantly enriched in matched ankylosing spondylitis synovial fluid.

The receptor's source is a male donor with ankylosing spondylitis. V is TRBV29-1 and J is TRBJ2-1; no clear D. The sample comprised synovial fluid, either unsorted or a sorted T cell fraction (not recorded which). DNA for the CDR3: TGCAGCTTCAGTGGGCAGGAAATCGGCATTGGTGAGCAGTTCTTC. Translating it yields CSFSGQEIGIGEQFF.